One and the same sample provided the 10 T cell receptor beta chains below, sequenced in a study of cytomegalovirus exposure and HLA in healthy donors. Repertoires were generated with immunoSEQ multiplex PCR, while TCRdb's copy carries only in-frame clones and drops some. The repertoire holds 100,000 to 150,000 clones, with about 96% as singletons. The material sequenced was PBMCs. These receptors all stem from a man aged 18 to 30 in good health and CMV-seronegative.

The chain joins TRBV4-1 to TRBJ1-1; D is undetermined. Trimming left V 2 bases short and J 3 bases short, with 10 bases between. The CDR3 is 14 amino acids. Germline V gives CDR1 MGHRA, CDR2 YSYEKL. This chain's CDR3 is CASSQRTGHTEAFF. The CDR3, as DNA: TGCGCCAGCAGCCAAAGGACTGGGCACACTGAAGCTTTCTTT.

This chain links TRBV4-1 with TRBJ2-3; 8 bases map to TRBD2. The CDR3 runs 17 residues. V trimming: 1 base; J trimming: 2 bases; junction bases outside the gene matches: 8. Germline CDR1 reads MGHRA; CDR2 reads YSYEKL. This CDR3 reads CASSQVGGRMSTDTQYF. For the CDR3, the DNA is TGCGCCAGCAGCCAAGTAGGCGGGAGGATGTCCACAGATACGCAGTATTTT.

This chain connects TRBV7-6 to TRBJ1-1, with 7 nucleotides matching TRBD1. The CDR3 covers 17 residues. Germline CDR1 is SGHVS and CDR2 is FNYEAQ. V lost 5 bases, J lost 1 base, and 13 bases stayed unmatched. CDR3 DNA: TGTGCCAGCAGCGCTACCCGGGACAGAAGCCCGAACACTGAAGCTTTCTTT. Amino acid sequence: CASSATRDRSPNTEAFF.

This chain joins TRBV28 and TRBJ2-1; TRBD1 might be the D (8 bases). V was cut by 8 bases and J by 3 bases, with 14 bases left in between. Germline CDR1 reads MDHEN; CDR2 reads SYDVKM. The CDR3 has 14 amino acids. CDR3 sequence (DNA): TGTGCCAGCGGACAGGGCGGGGGCTACAATGAGCAGTTCTTC. Its protein is CASGQGGGYNEQFF.

This chain uses TRBV15 with TRBJ2-2; D might be TRBD1 (5 bases). The CDR3 covers 16 residues. Germline V CDR1 and CDR2: LNHNV, YYDKDF (reference sequence). V was trimmed by 0 bases and J by 4 bases, leaving 12 bases between them. The CDR3: CATSRDPQVFTGELFF. In nucleotides, the CDR3 is TGTGCCACCAGCAGAGATCCACAGGTATTCACCGGGGAGCTGTTTTTT.

The chain combines TRBV9 with TRBJ1-1, with 7 bases identical to TRBD1. The V and J ends lost 3 bases and 0 bases, in that order; junction bases with no gene match: 2. The CDR3 is made up of 14 amino acids. Per germline, CDR1 SGDLS and CDR2 YYNGEE. This CDR3 reads CASSGDSVNTEAFF. CDR3 sequence (DNA): TGTGCCAGCAGCGGGGACAGTGTGAACACTGAAGCTTTCTTT.

Written as DNA, the CDR3 is TGTGCCAGCTCTAACGGGGGACTAGCTTTAGGCGAGCAGTACTTC. Translating it yields CASSNGGLALGEQYF. The genes are TRBV18 and TRBJ2-7; 9 bases are a match to TRBD2. Germline-derived CDR1 and CDR2 are KGHSH and LQKENI. V was pared by 6 bases and J by 6 bases, with 12 bases of the junction left unmatched. There are 15 residues in the CDR3.

The genes are TRBV19 and TRBJ2-7; TRBD1 agrees at 8 bases. Germline CDR1 and CDR2: LNHDA and SQIVND (reference sequence). The CDR3 contains 16 residues. The V segment lost 5 bases and the J segment 3 bases; nucleotides outside the gene matches: 12. Written as DNA, the CDR3 is TGTGCCAGTAGTCCTTCAACAGGGGGAGTCTACTACGAGCAGTACTTC. It yields the protein CASSPSTGGVYYEQYF.

The sample holds a few counts of this clone. The J gene is TRBJ1-1, the V gene TRBV6-9; D uncertain. The germline V and J ends were trimmed by 2 bases and 2 bases, with 15 bases remaining between them. The CDR3 extends over 16 amino acids. Germline CDR1 and CDR2: MNHGY and SVAAGI. CDR3: CASSYGFGRINTEAFF. The CDR3 region has the DNA TGTGCCAGCAGTTATGGGTTTGGCAGGATCAACACTGAAGCTTTCTTT.

This CDR3 reads CASSLVLSGGSYNEQFF. CDR3 nucleotides: TGCGCCAGCAGCTTGGTACTAAGCGGCGGTTCCTACAATGAGCAGTTCTTC. This sequence joins TRBV5-1 and TRBJ2-1; possible D gene TRBD2, 5 bases. The CDR3 is 17 amino acids. V was trimmed by 0 bases and J by 1 base, leaving 14 bases between them. Germline V lookup: CDR1 SGHRS, CDR2 YFSETQ.